This T cell receptor (beta chain) was found in a study of cytomegalovirus exposure and HLA in healthy donors. Study as a whole: Some 91 million unique TCRs from HLA-typed donors were held in an early release of data. Study findings and constraints: The productive fraction for most TCR beta V segments was about 87% or about 30% in an earlier analysis. Immune exposure was documented only through CMV serostatus.

This clone came up once. The antigen remains unidentified. The CDR3 extends over 17 amino acids. Germline assignment: CDR1 SGHDT and CDR2 YYEEEE. V lost 3 bases to trimming and J lost 7 bases; unmatched junction nucleotides: 13. Healthy people donating bone marrow made up the donors. The PCR used 60 Vbeta and 13 Jbeta primers. Clones were sequenced by immunoSEQ multiplex PCR, and TCRdb holds only the in-frame ones, with some missing. The table lists 150,000 or so clones, 55% to 75% of them singletons, with around 2.3% in the top ten. The material sequenced was PBMCs. The chain has TRBV5-6 and TRBJ1-1, with 12 bases aligning to TRBD1. The sequence was collected from a human donor in good health. CDR3 residues: CASSYEHPGTGGDEAFF. CDR3 coding DNA: TGTGCCAGCAGCTATGAACACCCCGGGACAGGGGGCGATGAAGCTTTCTTT.